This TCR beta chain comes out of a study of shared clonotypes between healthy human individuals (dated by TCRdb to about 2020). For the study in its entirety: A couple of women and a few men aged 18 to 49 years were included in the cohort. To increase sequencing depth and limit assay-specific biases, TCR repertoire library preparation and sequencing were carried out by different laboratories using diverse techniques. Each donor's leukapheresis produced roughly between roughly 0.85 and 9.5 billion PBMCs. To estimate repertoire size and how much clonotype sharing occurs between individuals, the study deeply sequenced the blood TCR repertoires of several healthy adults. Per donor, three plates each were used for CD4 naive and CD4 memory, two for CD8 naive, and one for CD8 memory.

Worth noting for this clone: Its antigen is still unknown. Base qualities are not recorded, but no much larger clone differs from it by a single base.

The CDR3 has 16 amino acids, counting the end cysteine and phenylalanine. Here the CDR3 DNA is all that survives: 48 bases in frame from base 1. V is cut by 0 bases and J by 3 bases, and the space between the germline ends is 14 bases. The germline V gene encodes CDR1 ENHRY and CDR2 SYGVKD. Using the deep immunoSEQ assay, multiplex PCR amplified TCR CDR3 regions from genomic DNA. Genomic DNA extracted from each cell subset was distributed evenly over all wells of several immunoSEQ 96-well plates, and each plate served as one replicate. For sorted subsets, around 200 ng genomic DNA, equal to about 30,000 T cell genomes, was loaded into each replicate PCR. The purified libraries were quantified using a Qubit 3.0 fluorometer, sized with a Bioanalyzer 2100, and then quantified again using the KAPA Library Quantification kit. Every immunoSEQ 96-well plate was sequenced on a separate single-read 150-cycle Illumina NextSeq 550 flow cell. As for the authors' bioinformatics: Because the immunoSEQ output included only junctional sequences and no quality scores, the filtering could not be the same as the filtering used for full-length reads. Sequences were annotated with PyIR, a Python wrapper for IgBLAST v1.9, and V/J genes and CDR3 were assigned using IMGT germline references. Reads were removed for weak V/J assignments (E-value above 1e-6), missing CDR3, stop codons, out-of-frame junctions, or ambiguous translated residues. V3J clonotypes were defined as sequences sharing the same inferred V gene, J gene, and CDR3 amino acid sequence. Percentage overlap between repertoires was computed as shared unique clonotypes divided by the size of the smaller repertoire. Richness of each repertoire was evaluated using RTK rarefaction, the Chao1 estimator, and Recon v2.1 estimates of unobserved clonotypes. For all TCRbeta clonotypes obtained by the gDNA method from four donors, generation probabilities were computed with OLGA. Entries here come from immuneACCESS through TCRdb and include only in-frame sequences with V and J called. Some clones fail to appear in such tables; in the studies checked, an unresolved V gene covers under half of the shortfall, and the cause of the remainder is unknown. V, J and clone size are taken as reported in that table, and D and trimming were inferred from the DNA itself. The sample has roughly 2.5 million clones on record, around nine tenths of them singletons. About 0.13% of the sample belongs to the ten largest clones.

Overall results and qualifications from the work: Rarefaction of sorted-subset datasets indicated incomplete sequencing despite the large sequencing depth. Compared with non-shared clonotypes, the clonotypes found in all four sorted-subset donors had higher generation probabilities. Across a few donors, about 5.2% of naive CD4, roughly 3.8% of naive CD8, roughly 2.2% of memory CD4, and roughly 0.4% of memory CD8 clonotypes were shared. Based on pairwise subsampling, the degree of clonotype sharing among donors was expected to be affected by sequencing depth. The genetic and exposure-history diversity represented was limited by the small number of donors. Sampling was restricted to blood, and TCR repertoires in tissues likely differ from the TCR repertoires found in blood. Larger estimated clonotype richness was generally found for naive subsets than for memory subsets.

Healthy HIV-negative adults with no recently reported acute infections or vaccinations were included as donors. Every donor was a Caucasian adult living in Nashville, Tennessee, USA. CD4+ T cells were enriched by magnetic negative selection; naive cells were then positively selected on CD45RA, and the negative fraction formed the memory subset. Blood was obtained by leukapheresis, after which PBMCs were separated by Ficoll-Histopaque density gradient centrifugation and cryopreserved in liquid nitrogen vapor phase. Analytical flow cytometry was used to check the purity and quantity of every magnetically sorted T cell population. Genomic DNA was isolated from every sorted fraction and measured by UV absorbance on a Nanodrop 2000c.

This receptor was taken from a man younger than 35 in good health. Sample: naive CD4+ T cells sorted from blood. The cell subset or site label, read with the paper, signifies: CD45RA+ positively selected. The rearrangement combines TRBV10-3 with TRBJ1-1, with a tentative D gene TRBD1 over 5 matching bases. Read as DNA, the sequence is TGTGCCATCAGTGAGTCGAAAAGGGGATTGCACACTGAAGCTTTCTTT. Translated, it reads CAISESKRGLHTEAFF.